This T cell receptor (beta chain) emerged from a study of blood T cell repertoires in COVID-19. Study in general: COVID-19 samples from acute and convalescent phases originated in the United States, Italy and Spain.

This CDR3 has 15 amino acids. The V gene's germline CDR1 is SEHNR and CDR2 FQNEAQ (reference sequence). The germline V and J ends were trimmed by 3 bases and 6 bases, with 17 bases remaining between them. Generated by immunoSEQ multiplex PCR, the TCRdb table keeps only in-frame clones and is missing some. The sample contains about 200,000 clones, just under 85% of which appear only once. The rearrangement uses TRBV7-9 and TRBJ1-1; D gene ambiguous. The receptor was derived from a human donor with acute or convalescent COVID-19. The donor label of this sample is uncertain. Sequencing was carried out using peripheral blood. CDR3 region: CASSLGGRLAAEAFF. DNA for the CDR3: TGTGCCAGCAGCTTGGGAGGCAGGCTCGCAGCTGAAGCTTTCTTT.